The 11 T cell receptor beta chains presented below share a single source sample, sequenced in a study of tumor-infiltrating lymphocytes in primary liver carcinoma. The study extracted blood RNA from unsorted whole blood and also extracted germline DNA. A constant-region primer primed TCR beta cDNA synthesis from 400 to 550 ng of total RNA. Slightly modified ARM-PCR served as the procedure for the TCR beta libraries. These libraries came from three rounds of nested multiplex PCR. The study ran its first two PCR rounds for approximately 11 cycles each, using TRBV1-TRBV30 forward primers and a C-beta reverse primer. From the multiplex PCR reads, TCRdb called clonotypes with MiXCR, one entry per CDR3 protein. The table has fewer than 400,000 distinct CDR3 sequences, around three fifths seen once; the top ten hold 15% to 20%. The sample taken for sequencing was peripheral blood. The receptors were sampled from a woman aged 25 to 39 with primary liver carcinoma and hepatitis B virus infection.

With regard to this clonotype: A much larger clone differs from this one at a single base, so this may be a read error. This rearrangement joins TRBV4-2 to TRBJ2-1; TRBD1 might be the D (6 bases). Germline loops: CDR1 LGHNA, CDR2 YNFKEQ. This CDR3 contains 18 residues. V was shortened by 3 bases and J by 5 bases, with 23 bases between the two germline ends. The chain's CDR3 is CASSQAPARGGWDNEQFF. The DNA of the CDR3 is TGTGCCAGCAGCCAGGCGCCTGCTCGAGGGGGTTGGGACAATGAGCAGTTCTTC.

Note on this clonotype: A read error may produce the germline difference seen at one junction end. The chain links TRBV11-1 to TRBJ2-7; D is possibly TRBD1 (7 bases). The length of the CDR3 is 14 residues. Germline-derived CDR1 and CDR2 are SGHAT and FQDESV (reference sequence). CDR3 in amino acids: CANSPGQFPGEQYF. In DNA form, the CDR3 reads TGTGCCAACAGCCCGGGACAGTTTCCGGGGGAGCAATACTTC. The full variable domain, with the rest looked up from reference TRBV11-1 and TRBJ2-7, is EAEVAQSPRYKITEKSQAVAFWCDPISGHATLYWYRQILGQGPELLVQFQDESVVDDSQLPKDRFSAERLKGVDSTLKIQPAELGDSAMYLCANSPGQFPGEQYFGPGTRLTVT.

This clonotype was recorded at least ten times. The chain combines TRBV11-2 with TRBJ1-6; possible D gene TRBD1, 5 bases. The length of the CDR3 is 16 residues. Between the trimmed V and J ends, which lost 4 bases and 10 bases, there was a span of 20 bases. CDR1 and CDR2 (germline): SGHAT, FQNNGV. The CDR3 sequence is CASSSTGSGAGSPLHF. The CDR3 coding sequence is TGTGCCAGCAGCTCTACAGGCTCTGGGGCGGGGTCACCCCTCCACTTT.

This clonotype has ten or more counts. The genes are TRBV11-2 and TRBJ1-1; the D gene is possibly TRBD1 (5 bases). Looked up from germline, CDR1 is SGHAT and CDR2 is FQNNGV. The ends were cut back, 5 bases at V and 1 base at J, with 11 bases in the middle. CDR3 length equals 14 residues. CDR3 amino acids: CASSPGTSNTEAFF. DNA for the CDR3: TGTGCCAGCAGCCCAGGGACCTCGAACACTGAAGCTTTCTTT.

A remark on this clonotype: Relative to the germline gene, one junction end is altered; a read error may explain this. The V and J genes are TRBV6-6 and TRBJ2-1, with 7 bases lining up with TRBD2. CDR3 length: 16 residues. Per the germline V gene, CDR1 is MNHNY and CDR2 is SVGAGI (reference sequence). CDR3 DNA sequence: TGTGCCAGCAGCCGGGGCATACTAGCGCCCCATACTGAGCAGTCCTTC. Its translation is CASSRGILAPHTEQSF.

Points on this clonotype: A much more abundant neighbour one base away suggests this may be a read error. The V and J genes are TRBV29-1 and TRBJ2-7; a possible D gene is TRBD2 (5 bases). Germline V gene lookup returns CDR1 SQVTM and CDR2 ANQGSEA. The CDR3 has 13 amino acids. The CDR3 is CGVARESSYEQYF. DNA of the CDR3: TGCGGCGTTGCTAGGGAGAGCTCCTACGAGCAGTACTTC.

The V call is TRBV10-3, the J call TRBJ2-1; D is unresolved. Trimming left V 2 bases short and J 7 bases short, with 6 bases between. Germline V gene sequence: CDR1 ENHRY, CDR2 SYGVKD. The CDR3 is 12 residues long. CDR3 nucleotides: TGTGCCATCAGTGAGGGATGGAATGAGCAGTTCTTC. It codes for CAISEGWNEQFF.

The chain combines TRBV24-1 with TRBJ2-2; no reliable D call. The ends were cut back, 9 bases at V and 7 bases at J, with 14 bases in the middle. CDR1 and CDR2 (germline): KGHDR, SFDVKD. The CDR3 spans 13 residues. The CDR3 DNA reads TGTGCCACCGGGCCTTGGTGGGGCGGGGAGCTGTTTTTT. Protein sequence: CATGPWWGGELFF.

On this clonotype itself: The junction departs from germline at one end; a sequencing error may be responsible. The chain has TRBV11-2 and TRBJ2-5; D might be TRBD1 (6 bases). The germline CDR1 and CDR2 sequences are SGHAT and FQNNGV. CDR3 length: 16 residues. CDR3 sequence: CASSLSGVSYQETQYF. As DNA, the CDR3 is TGTGCCAGCAGCTTATCAGGGGTTTCGTACCAGGAGACCCAGTACTTC.

This clonotype was found once. The chain links TRBV6-4 to TRBJ2-1, with unresolved D. V lost 3 bases and J lost 2, with 14 bases in between. The length of the CDR3 is 16 residues. Germline CDR1 is MRHNA and CDR2 is SNTAGT. The CDR3 DNA is TGTGCCAGCAGTGAAGGTTTGCGTCCTACCTACAATGAGCAGTTCTTC. This gives the protein CASSEGLRPTYNEQFF.

This clonotype was seen at least ten times. The chain carries TRBV6-6 and TRBJ2-2; D perhaps matches TRBD1 (7 bases). Trimming pared 6 bases from V and 9 bases from J, leaving 14 bases between. The CDR3 consists of 13 residues. CDR1 is MNHNY and CDR2 is SVGAGI in the germline V gene (reference sequence). Written as DNA, the CDR3 is TGTGCCAGCAGCAGGGGGGCCAGCCGGGAGCTGTTTTTT. Translating gives CASSRGASRELFF.